This T cell receptor (beta chain) was sequenced for a study of T cells after posttransplantation cyclophosphamide. The study, taken as a whole, reports: Donor-recipient repertoire similarity was low at 1-2 months, rising over year one.

V was cut by 4 bases and J by 2 bases, with 18 bases left in between. This CDR3 region has 16 residues. Germline lookup yields CDR1 SGDLS and CDR2 YYNGEE. This related bone marrow graft donor gave peripheral blood on the day of marrow donation. TCRdb's copy holds only in-frame clones and misses some; the assay was immunoSEQ multiplex PCR. The table lists around 43,000 clones, roughly 92% of them singletons, with around 3% in the top ten. For this clone: The antigen remains unidentified. The same CDR3 arises from other DNA sequences in this sample as well.

This chain connects TRBV9 to TRBJ1-2; weak D call: TRBD1 (5 bases). This TCR derives from a woman aged 50 to 60 in good health and a related stem cell transplant donor. The specimen was PBMCs. The CDR3 sequence: CASSPGGGLRNYGYTF. CDR3 sequence (DNA): TGTGCCAGCAGCCCCGGGGGGGGTTTGAGGAACTATGGCTACACCTTC.